A selection of T cell receptor beta chains follows, all from one sample in a study of OX40 agonist ivuxolimab in advanced cancers. TCRdb keeps only in-frame clones here, not all; method: immunoSEQ multiplex PCR. The sample holds 25,000 to 40,000 clones, more than 75% seen once. Sequenced material: CD4+ or CD8+ T cells sorted from blood, taken in a trial of the OX40 agonist ivuxolimab. The origin of the receptors is an adult with an advanced solid tumor such as melanoma, head and neck, liver or kidney cancer. The conserved cysteine and the conserved F or W are not part of the CDR3 here. The D gene is left open where the match is weak.

v_gene,len,j_gene,d_gene,CDR3aa
TRBV7-3,14,TRBJ2-3,TRBD2,ASSLTLAGPTDTQY
TRBV28,15,TRBJ2-5,.,ASSPAVGSQARETQY
TRBV11-2,13,TRBJ2-7,TRBD2,ASSAGTSGLYEQY
TRBV19,12,TRBJ1-1,TRBD1,ASSDRGLGTEAF
TRBV4-1,10,TRBJ2-1,.,ASSQGNNEQF
TRBV28,14,TRBJ2-4,.,ASSLFPPGSRNIQY
TRBV9,16,TRBJ1-4,.,ASSVGPLFLGKPPKLF
TRBV27,17,TRBJ2-7,TRBD2,ASSLSPLGSQGLSYEQY
TRBV4-1,11,TRBJ2-7,TRBD2,ASSRGLAYEQY
TRBV9,12,TRBJ2-7,TRBD1,ASSAEDRAHEQY
TRBV11-3,13,TRBJ2-7,.,ASSLGSSLSGEQY
TRBV7-9,10,TRBJ2-2,.,ASTTATGELF
TRBV6-4,13,TRBJ2-2,TRBD2,ASSEWGGNTGELF
TRBV28,14,TRBJ2-5,TRBD2,ASSLGLAGGPETQY
TRBV5-6,9,TRBJ2-1,.,ASGAGNEQF
TRBV7-6,14,TRBJ2-7,TRBD2,ASSARLAGGGYEQY
TRBV30,11,TRBJ2-7,.,AWNPSQSYEQY
TRBV14,12,TRBJ2-1,.,ASSQHSTDNEQF